This record concerns one T cell receptor (beta chain) sequence. Its antigen is undetermined. The source of the sample is a study of Ad26.COV2.S vaccination and SARS-CoV-2 variants. Whole-study results and caveats: Analytic work on TCR breadth and depth might have understated the full extent of total T cell responses. The study found higher spike-specific TCR breadth in vaccine than placebo recipients. CD8+ and CD4+ T cells specific for spike reportedly responded with substantial breadth after vaccination.

Looked up from germline, CDR1 is SGHNT and CDR2 is YENEEA. The CDR3 contains 12 residues. Deletions cut 1 base from V and 7 bases from J, with 2 bases between. The repertoire was sequenced with immunoSEQ multiplex PCR; TCRdb's copy has only in-frame clones and lacks some. The sample consists of over 85,000 clones, under 90% of them appearing once. V and J are TRBV11-3 and TRBJ1-6; no definite D call. The TCR was taken from a human donor who had recovered from COVID-19. The input for sequencing was peripheral blood, taken after recovery from COVID-19. DNA for the CDR3: TGTGCCAGCAGCTTAGGGAATTCACCCCTCCACTTT. This sequence encodes CASSLGNSPLHF. Full variable domain (rest looked up from reference TRBV11-3 and TRBJ1-6): EAGVVQSPRYKIIEKKQPVAFWCNPISGHNTLYWYLQNLGQGPELLIRYENEEAVDDSQLPKDRFSAERLKGVDSTLKIQPAELGDSAVYLCASSLGNSPLHFGNGTRLTVT.